This is a list of T cell receptor beta chains from one sample in a study of monozygotic twins with inflammatory bowel disease. TCRdb re-called the 5' RACE reads, yielding one record per CDR3 amino acid sequence without DNA. In all, the sample yields 420,000 or so distinct CDR3 sequences. The sequencing sample was made of blood. The receptors here all came from a human donor with ulcerative colitis or Crohn's disease, or a healthy co-twin of an affected twin (not recorded which). The CDR3 runs from the conserved cysteine through the conserved F or W.

>TRBJ2-1|TRBV4-1
CASRPTGDNEQFF
>TRBJ1-1|TRBV15
CAILGQGYTEAFF
>TRBJ2-3|TRBV12-3/TRBV12-4
CASSLAGGQWDTQYF
>TRBJ2-1|TRBV5-6
CASSPGQGADNEQFF
>TRBJ2-2|TRBV20-1
CSARDPGLAGAFPGELFF
>TRBJ2-5|TRBV20-1
CSAFLPGYQETQYF
>TRBJ1-2|TRBV5-1
CASSWTRGPRNYGYTF
>TRBJ1-6|TRBV7-9
CASSPLNSPLHF
>TRBJ2-7|TRBV20-1
CSARIPSDKYEQYF
>TRBJ1-1|TRBV20-1
CSASKRENTEAFF
>TRBJ1-1|TRBV6-5
CASSYRDRQAFF
>TRBJ1-3|TRBV28
CASSLFLSGNTIYF
>TRBJ2-4|TRBV28
CASSPGEIAKNIQYF
>TRBJ1-6|TRBV20-1
CSAKAKDSPLHF
>TRBJ1-2|TRBV3-1
CASSLGTWGDYGYTF
>TRBJ1-5|TRBV5-5
CASSLEGGPAGQPQHF
>TRBJ2-2|TRBV5-1
CASVPPGTGRPGELFF
>TRBJ2-3|TRBV12-3/TRBV12-4
CASKRGLAGSDTQYF
>TRBJ2-5|TRBV6-6
CASSPLSHGETQYF
>TRBJ1-6|TRBV20-1
CSAARRTRLLISPLHF
>TRBJ2-7|TRBV27
CASSPGTGDYEQYF
>TRBJ2-2|TRBV18
CASSPGTWNTGELFF
>TRBJ2-3|TRBV5-1
CASSEGARSTDTQYF
>TRBJ2-7|TRBV7-3
CASSLTHNPSYEQYF
>TRBJ2-2|TRBV11-1
CASSLGINPPTNTGELFF
>TRBJ1-1|TRBV27
CASRDGRTKNTEAFF
>TRBJ2-5|TRBV28
CASSPIDLETQYF
>TRBJ2-5|TRBV12-3/TRBV12-4
CASSSHRGGETQYF
>TRBJ2-7|TRBV28
CASSPLTGGGLYEQYF
>TRBJ2-5|TRBV6-1
CASRFTGGGETQYF
>TRBJ1-4|TRBV12-3/TRBV12-4
CASSPPGLGEKLFF
>TRBJ2-3|TRBV21-1
CASSRPGLSTDTQYF
>TRBJ1-1|TRBV10-3
CAIRRDTTMNTEAFF
>TRBJ1-2|TRBV20-1
CSAREQGAANYGYTF
>TRBJ2-5|TRBV7-2
CASSLRASGRETQYF
>TRBJ1-2|TRBV27
CASSFYHGGSNYGYTF
>TRBJ2-7|TRBV7-2
CASSSTGTGVIEQYF
>TRBJ2-7|TRBV5-8
CASSLEVAGQPDYEQYF
>TRBJ2-3|TRBV7-7
CASSFGLAETDTQYF
>TRBJ2-7|TRBV28
CASSSMGPGLAGGFNHEQYF
>TRBJ1-3|TRBV12-3/TRBV12-4
CASSSGNTIYF
>TRBJ2-7|TRBV6-1
CASSSGTASYEQYF
>TRBJ2-7|TRBV3-1
CASSQESGQGGYEQYF
>TRBJ1-2|TRBV28
CASSFYRGFGYTF
>TRBJ2-2|TRBV4-1
CASSQVASGGSGELFF
>TRBJ2-1|TRBV5-1
CASSREPGLAGNEQFF
>TRBJ2-7|TRBV6-2/TRBV6-3
CASSYGSLKYF
>TRBJ2-5|TRBV5-1
CASSRPGRSSETQYF
>TRBJ1-5|TRBV30
CAWLGRQGEASNQPQHF
>TRBJ1-6|TRBV6-1
CASRSGQGTNSPLHF
>TRBJ2-1|TRBV27
CASSWGQLNYNEQFF
>TRBJ1-5|TRBV3-1
CASSQEGDQPQHF
>TRBJ2-5|TRBV30
CACLGGLYQETQYF
>TRBJ2-3|TRBV18
CASSPNPPSGGGSTDTQYF
>TRBJ1-5|TRBV7-2
CASSTTRDRGNQPQHF
>TRBJ2-2|TRBV7-3
CASSLMGQAANTGELFF
>TRBJ2-1|TRBV24-1
CATSVLEGGEQFF
>TRBJ2-2|TRBV12-3/TRBV12-4
CASSFLGTGGIRELFF
>TRBJ2-2|TRBV10-3
CAISYNTGELFF
>TRBJ2-3|TRBV7-8
CASSLGLAGELEDTQYF